A single sample gave rise to the 5 T cell receptor beta chains below, sequenced in a study of CD8+ T cells in alopecia areata. RNA extraction and reverse transcription yielded cDNA as sequencing template. Only in-frame clones appear in the TCRdb table, and some are missing; sequencing was by immunoSEQ multiplex PCR. The table records 100,000 to 150,000 clones, about 47% of them present only once. The specimen was CD8+ T cells sorted from blood, collected at week 0. The receptors were gathered from a human donor with alopecia areata.

This chain links TRBV7-9 with TRBJ2-3; a possible D gene is TRBD2 (5 bases). V lost 7 bases and J lost 0, with 14 bases in between. Per the germline V gene, CDR1 is SEHNR and CDR2 is FQNEAQ (reference sequence). This CDR3 is 15 amino acids long. CDR3 protein: CASTLPGISTDTQYF. Here the CDR3 DNA reads TGTGCCAGCACCCTGCCCGGGATAAGCACAGATACGCAGTATTTT.

The chain couples TRBV4-1 to TRBJ1-2; D is undetermined. CDR3 length equals 13 residues. CDR1 MGHRA and CDR2 YSYEKL come from the germline V gene. V gave up 6 bases and J gave up 0 bases, with 8 bases separating them. As DNA, the CDR3 is TGCGCCAGCAGTCAGTTAGCTAACTATGGCTACACCTTC. Translation gives CASSQLANYGYTF.

This chain connects TRBV4-3 to TRBJ2-1; D might be TRBD1 or TRBD2, each matching 6 bases. Deletions cut 3 bases from V and 2 bases from J, with 11 bases between. Germline V gene data show CDR1 as LGHNA and CDR2 as YSLEER. The CDR3 totals 15 residues. The CDR3 DNA reads as TGCGCCAGCAGCCATGGGGGGCTTACCTACAATGAGCAGTTCTTC. As protein: CASSHGGLTYNEQFF.

CDR3 sequence: CSVVSSGNYGYTF. CDR3 in DNA: TGCAGCGTTGTTTCGTCGGGGAACTATGGCTACACCTTC. V and J are TRBV29-1 and TRBJ1-2; D call uncertain. The germline V gene has CDR1 SQVTM and CDR2 ANQGSEA. This CDR3 is built from 13 residues. V dropped 4 bases and J dropped 2 bases, with 11 bases sitting between them.

J is TRBJ2-3 and V is TRBV11-2; possibly TRBD2 for D (6 bases). V was trimmed by 3 bases and J by 4 bases, leaving 11 bases between them. Germline V lookup: CDR1 SGHAT, CDR2 FQNNGV. This CDR3 is built from 14 residues. CDR3 residues: CASSFGGWADTQYF. The CDR3 nucleotides are TGTGCCAGCAGCTTCGGGGGTTGGGCAGATACGCAGTATTTT.